This T cell receptor (beta chain) was captured in a study of long-term antiretroviral therapy in people with HIV. As for the study in general: Collection of the earliest samples took place about a decade ahead of the 2015 immediate-ART recommendation. Overall study findings and caveats: Although diversity increased after ART, it remained lower than in transplant donor controls. Across all time points, the repertoire was dominated by clones that expanded before ART. Controls exceeded HIV repertoires in CDR3 length range.

Points on this clone: No antigen is known for it.

With survey level as its setting, the immunoSEQ assay was v3.0. This table comes from immunoSEQ multiplex PCR, and its TCRdb copy is limited to in-frame clones, with some not included. The sample carries about 28,000 clones, 88% recorded once. CDR1 is SGHRS and CDR2 is YFSETQ in the germline V gene. J lost 3 bases, V lost 7 bases, and 7 bases had no gene match. CDR3 size: 16 residues. This clonotype was sampled from a woman aged 18-29 years with HIV. The sequences come from unsorted PBMCs, collected 0.5 years after starting antiretroviral therapy. This chain connects TRBV5-1 to TRBJ2-5; TRBD2 agrees at 15 bases. CDR3 amino acids: CASSGTSGRPEETQYF. The CDR3 region has the DNA TGCGCCAGCTCCGGGACTAGCGGGAGGCCCGAAGAGACCCAGTACTTC.